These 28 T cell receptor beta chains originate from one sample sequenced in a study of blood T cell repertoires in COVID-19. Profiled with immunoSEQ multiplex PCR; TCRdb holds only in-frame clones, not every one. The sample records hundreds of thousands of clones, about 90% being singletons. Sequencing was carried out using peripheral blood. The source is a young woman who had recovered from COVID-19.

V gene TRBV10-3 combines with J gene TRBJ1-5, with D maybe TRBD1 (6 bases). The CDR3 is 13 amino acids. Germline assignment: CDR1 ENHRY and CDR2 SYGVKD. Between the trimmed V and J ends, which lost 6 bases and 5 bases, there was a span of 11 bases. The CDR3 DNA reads TGTGCCATCAGCGAACAGGGCGATCAGCCCCAGCATTTT. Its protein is CAISEQGDQPQHF.

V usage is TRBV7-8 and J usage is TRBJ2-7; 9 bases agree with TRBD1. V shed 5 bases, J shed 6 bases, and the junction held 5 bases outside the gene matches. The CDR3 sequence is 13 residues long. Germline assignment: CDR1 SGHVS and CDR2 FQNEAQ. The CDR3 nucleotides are TGTGCCAGCAGCGTGACAGGGGGTCGCGAGCAGTACGTC. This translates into CASSVTGGREQYV.

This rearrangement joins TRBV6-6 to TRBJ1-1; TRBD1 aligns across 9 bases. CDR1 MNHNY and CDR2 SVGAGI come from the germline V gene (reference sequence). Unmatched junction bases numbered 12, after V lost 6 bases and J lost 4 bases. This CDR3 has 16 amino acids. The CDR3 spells CASSDITTGGRTEAFF. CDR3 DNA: TGTGCCAGCAGCGACATTACAACAGGGGGCCGCACTGAAGCTTTCTTT.

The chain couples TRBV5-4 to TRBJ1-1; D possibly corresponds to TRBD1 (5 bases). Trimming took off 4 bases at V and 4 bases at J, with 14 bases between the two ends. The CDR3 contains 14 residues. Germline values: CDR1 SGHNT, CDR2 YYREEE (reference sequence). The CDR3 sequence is CASSVRVLGTEAFF. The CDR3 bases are TGTGCCAGCAGCGTCAGGGTATTGGGCACTGAAGCTTTCTTT.

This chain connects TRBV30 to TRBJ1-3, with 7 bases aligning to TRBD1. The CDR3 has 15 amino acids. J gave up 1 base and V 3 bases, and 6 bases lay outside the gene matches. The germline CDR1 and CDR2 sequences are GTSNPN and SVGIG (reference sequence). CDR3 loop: CAWSSGDSSGNTIYF. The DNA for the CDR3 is TGTGCCTGGAGCTCCGGGGACAGTTCTGGAAACACCATATATTTT.

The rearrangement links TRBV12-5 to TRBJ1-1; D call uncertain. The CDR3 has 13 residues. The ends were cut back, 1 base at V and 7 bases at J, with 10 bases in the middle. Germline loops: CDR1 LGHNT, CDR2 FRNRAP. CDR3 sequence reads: CASGLAPEGEAFF. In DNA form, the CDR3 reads TGTGCTAGTGGTTTGGCCCCGGAGGGTGAAGCTTTCTTT.

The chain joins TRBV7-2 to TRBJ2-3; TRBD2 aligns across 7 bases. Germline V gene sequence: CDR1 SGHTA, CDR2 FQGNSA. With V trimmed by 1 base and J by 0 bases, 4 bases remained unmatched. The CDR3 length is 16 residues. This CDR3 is CASSLDAGASTDTQYF. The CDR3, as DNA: TGTGCCAGCAGCTTAGATGCGGGAGCCAGCACAGATACGCAGTATTTT.

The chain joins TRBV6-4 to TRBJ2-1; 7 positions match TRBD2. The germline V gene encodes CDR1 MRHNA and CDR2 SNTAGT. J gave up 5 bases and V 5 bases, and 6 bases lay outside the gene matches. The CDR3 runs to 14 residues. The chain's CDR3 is CASSPSGLHNEQFF. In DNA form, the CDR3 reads TGTGCCAGCAGTCCTAGCGGACTTCACAATGAGCAGTTCTTC.

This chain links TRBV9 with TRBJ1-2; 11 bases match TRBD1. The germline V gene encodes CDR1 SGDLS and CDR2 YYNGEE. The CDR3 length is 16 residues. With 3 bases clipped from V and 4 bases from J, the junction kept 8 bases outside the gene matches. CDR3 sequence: CASSGYGTGGLYGYTF. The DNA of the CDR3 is TGTGCCAGCAGCGGTTACGGGACAGGGGGACTCTATGGCTACACCTTC.

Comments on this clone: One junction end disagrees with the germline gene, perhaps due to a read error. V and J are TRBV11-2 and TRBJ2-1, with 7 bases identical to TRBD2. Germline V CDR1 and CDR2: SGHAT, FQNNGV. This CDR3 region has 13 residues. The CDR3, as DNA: TGTGCCAGCAGCTTGGGGGACTACTATGAGCAGTTCTTC. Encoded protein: CASSLGDYYEQFF. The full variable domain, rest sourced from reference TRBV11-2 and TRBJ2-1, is EAGVAQSPRYKIIEKRQSVAFWCNPISGHATLYWYQQILGQGPKLLIQFQNNGVVDDSQLPKDRFSAERLKGVDSTLKIQPAKLEDSAVYLCASSLGDYYEQFFGPGTRLTVL.

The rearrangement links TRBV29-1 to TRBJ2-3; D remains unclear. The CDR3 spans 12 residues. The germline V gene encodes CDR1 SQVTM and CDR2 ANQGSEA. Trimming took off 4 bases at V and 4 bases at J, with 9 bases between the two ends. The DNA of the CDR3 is TGCAGCGTTGGTAGCCGGGCAGATACGCAGTATTTT. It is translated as CSVGSRADTQYF.

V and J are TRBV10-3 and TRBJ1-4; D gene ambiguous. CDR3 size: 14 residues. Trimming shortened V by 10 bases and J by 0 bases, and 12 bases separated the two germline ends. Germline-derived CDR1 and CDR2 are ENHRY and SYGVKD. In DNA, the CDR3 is TGTGCCACCAAAGACGGAGCAACTAATGAAAAACTGTTTTTT. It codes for CATKDGATNEKLFF.

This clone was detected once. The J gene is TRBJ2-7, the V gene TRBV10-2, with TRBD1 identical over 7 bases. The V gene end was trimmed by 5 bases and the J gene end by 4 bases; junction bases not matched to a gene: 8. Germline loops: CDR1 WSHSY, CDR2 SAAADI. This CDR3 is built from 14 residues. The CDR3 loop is CASSYGRGRYEQYV. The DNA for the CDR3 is TGCGCCAGCAGTTATGGCAGGGGGAGATACGAGCAGTACGTC.

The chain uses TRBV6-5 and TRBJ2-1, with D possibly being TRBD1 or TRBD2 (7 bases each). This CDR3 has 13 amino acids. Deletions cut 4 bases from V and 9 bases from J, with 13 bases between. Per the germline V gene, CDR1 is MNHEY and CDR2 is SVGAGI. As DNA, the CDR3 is TGTGCCAGCAGTTCCTCAGGGGGGGGTGAGCAGTTCTTC. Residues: CASSSSGGGEQFF.

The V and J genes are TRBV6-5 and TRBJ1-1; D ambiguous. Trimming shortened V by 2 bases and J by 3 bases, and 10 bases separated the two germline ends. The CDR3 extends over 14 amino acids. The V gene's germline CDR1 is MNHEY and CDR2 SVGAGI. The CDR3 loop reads CASSYIFRDTEAFF. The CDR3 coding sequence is TGTGCCAGCAGTTACATTTTCCGGGACACTGAAGCTTTCTTT.

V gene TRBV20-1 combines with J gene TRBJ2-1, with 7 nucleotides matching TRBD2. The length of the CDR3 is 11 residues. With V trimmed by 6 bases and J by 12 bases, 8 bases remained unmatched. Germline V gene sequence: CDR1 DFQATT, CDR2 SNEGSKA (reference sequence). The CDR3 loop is CSARDYQGQFF. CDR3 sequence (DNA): TGCAGTGCCAGGGACTATCAGGGGCAGTTCTTC.

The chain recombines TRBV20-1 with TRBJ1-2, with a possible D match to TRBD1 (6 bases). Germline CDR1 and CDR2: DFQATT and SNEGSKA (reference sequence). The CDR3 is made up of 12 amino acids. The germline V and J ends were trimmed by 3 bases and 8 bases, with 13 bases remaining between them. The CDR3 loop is CSASLWTEGYTF. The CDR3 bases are TGCAGTGCTAGTCTGTGGACAGAGGGCTACACCTTC.

CDR3 sequence reads: CASSGGNLAAFF. DNA of the CDR3: TGTGCCAGCAGTGGGGGGAACCTGGCAGCTTTCTTT. This chain connects TRBV12-3 or TRBV12-4 to TRBJ1-1; D possibly corresponds to TRBD1 (5 bases). V was cut by 5 bases and J by 10 bases, with 14 bases left in between. The CDR3 is made up of 12 amino acids.

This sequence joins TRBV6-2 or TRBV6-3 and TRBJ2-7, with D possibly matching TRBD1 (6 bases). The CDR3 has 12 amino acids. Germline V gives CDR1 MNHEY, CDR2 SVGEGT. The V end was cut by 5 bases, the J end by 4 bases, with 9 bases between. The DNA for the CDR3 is TGTGCCAGCAGTCCCGACAGGTACGAGCAGTACGTC. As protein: CASSPDRYEQYV.

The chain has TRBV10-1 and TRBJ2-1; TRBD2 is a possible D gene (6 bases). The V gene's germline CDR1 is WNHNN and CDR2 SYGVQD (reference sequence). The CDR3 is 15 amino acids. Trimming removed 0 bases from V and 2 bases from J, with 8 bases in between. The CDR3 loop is CASSESSGPYNEQFF. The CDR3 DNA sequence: TGCGCCAGCAGTGAGTCTAGCGGACCCTACAATGAGCAGTTCTTC.

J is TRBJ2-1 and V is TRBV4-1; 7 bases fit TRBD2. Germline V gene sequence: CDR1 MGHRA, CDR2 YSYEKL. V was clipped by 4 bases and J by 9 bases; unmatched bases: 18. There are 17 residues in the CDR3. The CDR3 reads CASSRSLSAGPPSEQFF. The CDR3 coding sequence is TGCGCCAGCAGCCGGTCTCTCTCAGCGGGACCACCGAGTGAGCAGTTCTTC.

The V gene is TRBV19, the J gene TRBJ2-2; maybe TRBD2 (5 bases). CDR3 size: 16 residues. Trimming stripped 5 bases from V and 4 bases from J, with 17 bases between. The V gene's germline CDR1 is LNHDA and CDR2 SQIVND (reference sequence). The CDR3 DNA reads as TGTGCCAGTAGTTCGGCGGGTGGTGGGTCCACCGGGGAGCTGTTTTTT. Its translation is CASSSAGGGSTGELFF.

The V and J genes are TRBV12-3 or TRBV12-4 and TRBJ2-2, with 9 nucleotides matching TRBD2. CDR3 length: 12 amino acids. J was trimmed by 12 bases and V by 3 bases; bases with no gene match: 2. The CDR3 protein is CASSFGLAKLFF. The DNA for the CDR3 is TGTGCCAGCAGTTTCGGACTAGCGAAGCTGTTTTTT.

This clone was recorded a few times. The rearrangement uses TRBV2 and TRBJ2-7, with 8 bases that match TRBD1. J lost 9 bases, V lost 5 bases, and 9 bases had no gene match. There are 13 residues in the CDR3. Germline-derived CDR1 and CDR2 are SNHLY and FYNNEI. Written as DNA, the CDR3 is TGTGCCAGCAGTAACCAAGGACAGGGTGCGCAGTACGTC. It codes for CASSNQGQGAQYV.

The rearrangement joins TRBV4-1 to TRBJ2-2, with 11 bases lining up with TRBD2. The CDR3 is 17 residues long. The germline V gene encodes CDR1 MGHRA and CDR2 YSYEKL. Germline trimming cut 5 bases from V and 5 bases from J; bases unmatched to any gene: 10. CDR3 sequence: CASSSRILAGETGELFF. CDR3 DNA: TGCGCCAGCAGCTCTCGAATACTAGCGGGAGAAACCGGGGAGCTGTTTTTT.

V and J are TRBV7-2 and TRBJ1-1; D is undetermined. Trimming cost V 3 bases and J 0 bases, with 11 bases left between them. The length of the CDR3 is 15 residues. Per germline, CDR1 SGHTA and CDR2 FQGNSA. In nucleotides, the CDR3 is TGTGCCAGCAGCTTTTTACGAGGGATGAACACTGAAGCTTTCTTT. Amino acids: CASSFLRGMNTEAFF.

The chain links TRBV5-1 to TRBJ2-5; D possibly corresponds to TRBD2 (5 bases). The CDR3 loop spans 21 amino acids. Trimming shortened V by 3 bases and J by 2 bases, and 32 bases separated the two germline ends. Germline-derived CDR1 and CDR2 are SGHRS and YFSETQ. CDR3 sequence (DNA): TGCGCCAGCAGCTCCCACCCACTAGGATTGATCGACCGGCAGCCACAAGAGACCCAGTACTTC. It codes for CASSSHPLGLIDRQPQETQYF.

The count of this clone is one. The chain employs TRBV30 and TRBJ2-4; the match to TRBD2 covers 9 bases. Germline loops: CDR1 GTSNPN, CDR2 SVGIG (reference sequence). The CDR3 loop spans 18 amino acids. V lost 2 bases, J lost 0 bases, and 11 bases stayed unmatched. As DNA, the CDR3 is TGTGCCTGGAGTACCCGACTAGCGGAGCCCATAGCCAAAAACATTCAGTACTTC. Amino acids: CAWSTRLAEPIAKNIQYF.